This T cell receptor (beta chain) was identified during a study of T cell repertoires in cytomegalovirus infection. Turning to the study itself: Based on public TCR beta signatures, there were indications of CMV infection and of a matching HLA type. Study outcomes and limitations: HLA-C-restricted CMV-specific TCR beta clonotypes were dominant in the ex vivo response.

To note about this clonotype: What it binds is not known.

TCRdb re-called the reads through MiXCR, storing one row per CDR3 protein. The table has about 400,000 distinct CDR3 sequences, 18% seen once; the top ten hold 8.5% to 10%. The clonotype originates from a human donor in good health (CMV status not recorded). Some clones in this sample may be carry-over from other donors' samples. Material: PBMCs.

The CDR3 spells CASSLRLAGGTWNEQFF. CDR3 DNA sequence: TGTGCCAGCAGTCTCCGACTAGCGGGAGGCACGTGGAATGAGCAGTTCTTC. The V gene is TRBV28, the J gene TRBJ2-1; 13 bases match TRBD2. This CDR3 is 17 amino acids long. Germline V gene sequence: CDR1 MDHEN, CDR2 SYDVKM. V dropped 5 bases and J dropped 7; count of bases not matched to a gene: 11.